One sample yielded the 14 T cell receptor beta chains listed below, sequenced in a study of blood T cell repertoires in COVID-19. Generated by immunoSEQ multiplex PCR, the TCRdb table keeps only in-frame clones and is missing some. The sample yields about 530,000 clones, 85% to 90% seen once. Material for sequencing was peripheral blood. These receptor sequences come from a woman between 50 and 59 years old with COVID-19, enrolled during active disease.

The CDR3 DNA reads TGTGCCAGCAGTGGGACAGCGCTCGACACTGAAGCTTTCTTT. Translation gives CASSGTALDTEAFF. V gene TRBV6-2 or TRBV6-3 combines with J gene TRBJ1-1; 7 bases align to TRBD1. The junction had 6 bases not matched to a gene; V was cut back by 5 bases and J by 3 bases. Germline lookup yields CDR1 MNHEY and CDR2 SVGEGT. The CDR3 is 14 amino acids.

The rearrangement links TRBV9 to TRBJ1-3, with D hard to call. This CDR3 contains 15 residues. In germline, CDR1 is SGDLS, CDR2 YYNGEE. Trimming removed 3 bases at V and 4 bases at J, with 14 bases between. CDR3 coding DNA: TGTGCCAGCAGCGCTCCGGGAGGGAAGGGAAACACCATATATTTT. Amino acid sequence: CASSAPGGKGNTIYF.

The rearrangement uses TRBV19 and TRBJ2-5; 7 nucleotides align to TRBD2. Germline-derived CDR1 and CDR2 are LNHDA and SQIVND (reference sequence). Trimming took 6 bases from V and 1 from J; bases not matched to a gene: 8. The CDR3 runs 15 residues. This CDR3 reads CASRGTLAVQETQYF. In nucleotides, the CDR3 is TGTGCCAGTAGAGGGACGCTAGCGGTCCAAGAGACCCAGTACTTC.

The V call is TRBV10-3, the J call TRBJ1-5, with a possible D match to TRBD1 (6 bases). The germline V gene has CDR1 ENHRY and CDR2 SYGVKD. The CDR3 has 14 residues. V was cut by 1 base and J by 5 bases, with 9 bases left in between. CDR3 coding DNA: TGTGCCATCAGTGAGTTGGCAGGGGATCAGCCCCAGCATTTT. Translation: CAISELAGDQPQHF.

Written as DNA, the CDR3 is TGTGCCAGCAGGTTAGGGGATTCTAGGCATCGGGAGCTGTTTTTT. Encoded protein: CASRLGDSRHRELFF. V is TRBV6-5 and J is TRBJ2-2; maybe TRBD1 (5 bases). CDR3 length: 15 residues. The V end was cut by 6 bases, the J end by 9 bases, with 20 bases between. The germline gives CDR1 MNHEY, CDR2 SVGAGI.

This clone has just a few counts. V usage is TRBV30 and J usage is TRBJ1-6, with D hard to call. The CDR3 sequence is 15 residues long. Trimming removed 7 bases from V and 0 bases from J, with 13 bases in between. Per the germline V gene, CDR1 is GTSNPN and CDR2 is SVGIG (reference sequence). CDR3 region: CAFTTESSYNSPLHF. In DNA, the CDR3 is TGTGCCTTCACGACGGAGAGCTCCTATAATTCACCCCTCCACTTT.

V usage is TRBV7-2 and J usage is TRBJ2-7; 9 bases match TRBD1. The V gene end was trimmed by 3 bases and the J gene end by 6 bases; junction bases not matched to a gene: 6. The CDR3 runs 14 residues. CDR1 and CDR2 (germline): SGHTA, FQGNSA. CDR3 nucleotides: TGTGCCAGCAGCTTGGACAGGGGAGGGGGCGAGCAGTACTTC. It specifies CASSLDRGGGEQYF.

V is TRBV19 and J is TRBJ1-2, with 8 bases identical to TRBD1. The V gene's germline CDR1 is LNHDA and CDR2 SQIVND (reference sequence). The CDR3 is made up of 14 amino acids. V lost 7 bases, J lost 8 bases, and 12 bases stayed unmatched. The CDR3 protein is CASTYAGQEVGYTF. CDR3 sequence (DNA): TGTGCCAGTACATACGCGGGACAGGAGGTCGGCTACACCTTC.

Concerning this clone itself: This likely comes from a read error, as the CDR3 has no conserved phenylalanine or tryptophan at its end. No DNA is shown, since the ends of the CDR3 on it are uncertain; the CDR3 is the one TCRdb lists. This sequence joins TRBV5-1 and TRBJ2-3; the table's D call of TRBD2 was not tested on the DNA. The CDR3 is made up of 14 amino acids, end residues included. Germline values: CDR1 SGHRS, CDR2 YFSETQ. CDR3: CASSLEPATDTRVV.

The V call is TRBV9, the J call TRBJ1-1; 7 bases are shared with TRBD1. In germline, CDR1 is SGDLS, CDR2 YYNGEE. This CDR3 comprises 17 residues. After removal of 3 bases from V and 1 base from J, the junction contained 12 bases not matched to a gene. The CDR3 reads CASSAGGGEGKNTEAFF. CDR3 nucleotides: TGTGCCAGCAGCGCAGGGGGAGGCGAGGGAAAGAACACTGAAGCTTTCTTT.

CDR3 sequence reads: CASSLQGRENTEAFF. The CDR3 nucleotides read TGCGCCAGCAGCCTACAGGGACGGGAGAACACTGAAGCTTTCTTT. The chain recombines TRBV5-1 with TRBJ1-1; D might be TRBD1 (6 bases). Trimming stripped 4 bases from V and 1 base from J, with 14 bases between. This CDR3 has 15 residues. The germline CDR1 and CDR2 sequences are SGHRS and YFSETQ.

The chain couples TRBV14 to TRBJ1-6, with D perhaps TRBD1 (5 bases). This CDR3 spans 15 amino acids. Germline V CDR1 and CDR2: SGHDN, FVKESK. V lost 1 base to trimming and J lost 10 bases, with 14 bases between them. The CDR3 DNA reads TGTGCCAGCAGCCAAGGGCGGGGGAGGGGATCACCCCTCCACTTT. Translation gives CASSQGRGRGSPLHF.

The gene calls are TRBV28 and TRBJ1-1; a possible D gene is TRBD1 (5 bases). CDR1 is MDHEN, CDR2 SYDVKM, per germline. The V end was cut by 7 bases, the J end by 1 base, with 13 bases between. The CDR3 runs 14 residues. As DNA, the CDR3 is TGTGCCAGCAATAAGCAGGGTTGGAACACTGAAGCTTTCTTT. As protein: CASNKQGWNTEAFF.

This clone has just one count. The J gene is TRBJ1-1, the V gene TRBV12-3 or TRBV12-4, with D unclear. The CDR3 is 12 residues long. With 5 bases removed from V and 11 bases from J, the gap between germline ends came to 15 bases. CDR3 amino acids: CASSGGRSAAFF. The CDR3 bases are TGTGCCAGCAGTGGAGGGAGATCGGCGGCTTTCTTT.